A selection of T cell receptor beta chains follows, all from one sample in a study of blood T cell repertoires in COVID-19. Assay: immunoSEQ multiplex PCR; the TCRdb copy retains only in-frame clones and omits some. The profile covers more than 350,000 clones, with around 87% appearing a single time and 10% taken by the ten largest. Sequenced sample: peripheral blood. The receptors come from a woman in her 30s with COVID-19, enrolled during active disease. The CDR3 runs from the conserved cysteine through the conserved F or W. The D gene is left open where the match is weak. Expanded clones get a size class; other rows say once, few or many, or leave the size out.

clone_size j_call v_call d_call cdr3_nt cdr3_aa
NA TRBJ1-6 TRBV19 TRBD1 TGTGCCAGTAGTCCGGACAGGGGGCCCCTACGGTCACCCCTCCACTTT CASSPDRGPLRSPLHF
NA TRBJ2-1 TRBV19 NA TGTGCCAGTAGTATAGGAGGAAACTACAATGAGCAGTTCTTC CASSIGGNYNEQFF
NA TRBJ2-7 TRBV10-3 NA TGTGCCATCAGTGTCCAGGGGTCCTTCTACGAGCAGTACTTC CAISVQGSFYEQYF
NA TRBJ1-5 TRBV6-2/TRBV6-3 NA TGTGCCAGCAGTTACTCGAGGTCTCAGCCCCAGCATTTT CASSYSRSQPQHF
NA TRBJ1-6 TRBV13 NA TGTGCCAGCAGCCGATACCTTAGCGGGGAAAATAATTCACCCCTCCACTTT CASSRYLSGENNSPLHF
NA TRBJ2-3 TRBV5-1 TRBD1 TGCGCCAGCAGCTTGTTGGACAGGGGGGGCACAGATACGCAGTATTTT CASSLLDRGGTDTQYF
NA TRBJ1-5 TRBV5-6 TRBD1 TGTGCCAGCAGCTCGGGACAGGTGAATCAGCCCCAGCATTTT CASSSGQVNQPQHF
NA TRBJ2-5 TRBV27 NA TGTGCCAGCAGTTTACCCCCCCTCAGGGTTGAGTACTTC CASSLPPLRVEYF
NA TRBJ2-5 TRBV5-1 TRBD1 TGCGCCAGCAGCCCTAAAGCCGACAGGGGGCTGGAGACCCAGTACTTC CASSPKADRGLETQYF
NA TRBJ2-7 TRBV9 TRBD2 TGTGCCAGCAGCGTTGCGGGAGGGAAGGGCGAGCAGTACTTC CASSVAGGKGEQYF
NA TRBJ2-1 TRBV9 TRBD2 TGTGCCAGCAGCGGACTTAGCGGGAGCACCTACAATGAGCAGTTCTTC CASSGLSGSTYNEQFF
once TRBJ2-1 TRBV9 TRBD1 TGTGCCAGCAGCCCTCAGGGGACAGGGGGCATCAATGAGCAGTTCTTC CASSPQGTGGINEQFF
NA TRBJ2-1 TRBV5-6 TRBD2 TGTGCCAGCAGCTCTAGCGGGAGAACACGGGAGCAGTTCTTC CASSSSGRTREQFF